What follows are 15 T cell receptor beta chains derived from one specimen sequenced in a study of blood T cell repertoires in COVID-19. Clones were sequenced by immunoSEQ multiplex PCR, and TCRdb holds only the in-frame ones, with some missing. The table has roughly 40,000 clones, more than 75% seen once. The sequenced sample consisted of peripheral blood. The receptors derive from a woman aged 70 to 79 in a cohort sampled during active COVID-19.

This chain joins TRBV7-9 and TRBJ2-7; D is possibly TRBD2 (6 bases). CDR3 length equals 14 residues. The V gene lost 6 bases and the J gene lost 2 bases, with 14 bases spanning the gap. Germline-derived CDR1 and CDR2 are SEHNR and FQNEAQ (reference sequence). CDR3 in DNA: TGTGCCAGCAGTGCTAGTGGCGGGGCCTACGAGCAGTACTTC. Translation: CASSASGGAYEQYF.

The chain joins TRBV7-8 to TRBJ1-5; D might be TRBD1 (6 bases). V dropped 3 bases and J dropped 2 bases, with 14 bases sitting between them. Germline V gene data show CDR1 as SGHVS and CDR2 as FQNEAQ. The CDR3 runs to 16 residues. For the CDR3, the DNA is TGTGCCAGCAGCTTCACAGGGCAATGGGGCAATCAGCCCCAGCATTTT. Residues: CASSFTGQWGNQPQHF. Supplemented by reference TRBV7-8 and TRBJ1-5, the full variable domain reads GAGVSQSPRYKVAKRGQDVALRCDPISGHVSLFWYQQALGQGPEFLTYFQNEAQLDKSGLPSDRFFAERPEGSVSTLKIQRTQQEDSAVYLCASSFTGQWGNQPQHFGDGTRLSIL.

This clone has just one count. The chain is built from TRBV5-1 and TRBJ1-1; 9 nucleotides match TRBD1. The CDR3 covers 12 residues. With 4 bases clipped from V and 11 bases from J, the junction kept 6 bases outside the gene matches. The V gene's germline CDR1 is SGHRS and CDR2 YFSETQ. CDR3 protein: CASSPGDRDAFF. The CDR3 nucleotides read TGCGCCAGCAGCCCCGGGGACAGGGATGCTTTCTTT.

The chain carries TRBV2 and TRBJ2-7, with 10 positions matching TRBD1. Losses at the gene ends were 6 bases for V and 7 bases for J; bases not matched to a gene: 12. CDR1 and CDR2 (germline): SNHLY, FYNNEI. CDR3 length: 15 amino acids. The CDR3 DNA follows: TGTGCCAGCAGGGCCCTTCCCGGGGACAGGGGAGAGCAGTACTTC. Protein product: CASRALPGDRGEQYF.

The V and J genes are TRBV28 and TRBJ2-7, with D possibly matching TRBD1 (5 bases). The CDR3 totals 14 residues. The V and J ends lost 2 bases and 2 bases respectively, with 10 bases between them. Germline CDR1 MDHEN, CDR2 SYDVKM. CDR3: CASSLAVGAYEQYF. The CDR3 nucleotides read TGTGCCAGCAGTTTAGCTGTAGGGGCCTACGAGCAGTACTTC.

The genes are TRBV7-8 and TRBJ2-3; possible D gene TRBD1, 6 bases. CDR3 size: 16 residues. The germline gives CDR1 SGHVS, CDR2 FQNEAQ. The V end lost 3 bases, the J end lost 0 bases, and 13 bases lay between the germline ends. The CDR3 DNA reads as TGTGCCAGCAGCTTGGACAGCCTACCTAGCACAGATACGCAGTATTTT. Encoded protein: CASSLDSLPSTDTQYF.

CDR3 loop: CASSMLYPANYGYTF. The CDR3 nucleotides are TGTGCCAGTAGTATGCTATACCCGGCTAACTATGGCTACACCTTC. The V gene is TRBV19, the J gene TRBJ1-2, with D unclear. Per the germline V gene, CDR1 is LNHDA and CDR2 is SQIVND (reference sequence). The CDR3 is 15 residues long. V lost 3 bases and J lost 0, with 11 bases in between.

The chain carries TRBV5-4 and TRBJ2-7, with TRBD2 identical over 9 bases. Germline trimming cut 0 bases from V and 4 bases from J; bases unmatched to any gene: 8. CDR3 size: 16 residues. Per germline, CDR1 SGHNT and CDR2 YYREEE (reference sequence). CDR3 bases: TGTGCCAGCAGCTTGGTACTGGTAGCGGGGGATTACGAGCAGTACTTC. Protein sequence: CASSLVLVAGDYEQYF. Complete variable domain (other parts from reference TRBV5-4 and TRBJ2-7): ETGVTQSPTHLIKTRGQQVTLRCSSQSGHNTVSWYQQALGQGPQFIFQYYREEENGRGNFPPRFSGLQFPNYSSELNVNALELDDSALYLCASSLVLVAGDYEQYFGPGTRLTVT.

V gene TRBV24-1 combines with J gene TRBJ2-6; D not certain. The CDR3 consists of 15 residues. Between the trimmed V and J ends, which lost 3 bases and 0 bases, there was a span of 5 bases. Germline V gene sequence: CDR1 KGHDR, CDR2 SFDVKD. DNA of the CDR3: TGTGCCACCAGTGATCCGGGCTCTGGGGCCAACGTCCTGACTTTC. This gives the protein CATSDPGSGANVLTF.

The V gene is TRBV9, the J gene TRBJ2-3, with TRBD2 matching over 7 bases. V trimming: 4 bases; J trimming: 8 bases; junction bases outside the gene matches: 10. Germline CDR1 reads SGDLS; CDR2 reads YYNGEE. This CDR3 spans 14 amino acids. CDR3 amino acids: CASSPRGGEGTQYF. The DNA of the CDR3 is TGTGCCAGCAGCCCACGCGGGGGAGAGGGTACGCAGTATTTT.

This chain links TRBV19 with TRBJ2-5; 7 bases map to TRBD1. TRBJ2-7 matches the DNA end more closely, so the J call is doubtful. This CDR3 contains 13 residues. CDR1 LNHDA and CDR2 SQIVND come from the germline V gene (reference sequence). The CDR3 is CASSQGTDYEQYF. CDR3 DNA: TGTGCCAGTAGTCAAGGGACAGACTACGAGCAGTACTTC.

The V and J genes are TRBV29-1 and TRBJ1-2; weak D call: TRBD1 (6 bases). The CDR3 runs to 15 residues. CDR1 and CDR2 from the germline V gene are SQVTM and ANQGSEA. V lost 4 bases, J lost 0 bases, and 15 bases lay in between. CDR3 in amino acids: CSVGGLSATNYGYTF. For the CDR3, the DNA is TGCAGCGTTGGGGGGCTGTCCGCCACTAACTATGGCTACACCTTC.

This clone is a singleton in its sample. The chain couples TRBV3-1 (or the pseudogene TRBV3-2) to TRBJ2-5, with TRBD1 matching 8 bases. Germline V gene data show CDR1 as LGHDT and CDR2 as YNNKEL (reference sequence). J lost 2 bases, V lost 3 bases, and 8 bases had no gene match. There are 16 residues in the CDR3. DNA for the CDR3: TGTGCCAGCAGCCATGGGGACAGGTACCTTCAAGAGACCCAGTACTTC. Translation: CASSHGDRYLQETQYF.

The rearrangement joins TRBV11-3 to TRBJ2-2, with 7 bases matching TRBD2. Germline assignment: CDR1 SGHNT and CDR2 YENEEA. The CDR3 runs 16 residues. V gave up 2 bases and J gave up 6 bases; unmatched junction bases: 9. The CDR3: CASSLSRTSPPGELFF. The CDR3 nucleotides read TGTGCCAGCAGCTTATCTAGGACTAGTCCTCCCGGGGAGCTGTTTTTT.

The chain employs TRBV5-1 and TRBJ2-5, with 7 bases aligning to TRBD1. The CDR3 loop spans 14 amino acids. The ends lost 3 bases at V and 4 bases at J; junction bases unmatched: 6. The germline V gene has CDR1 SGHRS and CDR2 YFSETQ. The CDR3 protein is CASSSDRVGETQYF. For the CDR3, the DNA is TGCGCCAGCAGCTCCGACAGGGTTGGAGAGACCCAGTACTTC.